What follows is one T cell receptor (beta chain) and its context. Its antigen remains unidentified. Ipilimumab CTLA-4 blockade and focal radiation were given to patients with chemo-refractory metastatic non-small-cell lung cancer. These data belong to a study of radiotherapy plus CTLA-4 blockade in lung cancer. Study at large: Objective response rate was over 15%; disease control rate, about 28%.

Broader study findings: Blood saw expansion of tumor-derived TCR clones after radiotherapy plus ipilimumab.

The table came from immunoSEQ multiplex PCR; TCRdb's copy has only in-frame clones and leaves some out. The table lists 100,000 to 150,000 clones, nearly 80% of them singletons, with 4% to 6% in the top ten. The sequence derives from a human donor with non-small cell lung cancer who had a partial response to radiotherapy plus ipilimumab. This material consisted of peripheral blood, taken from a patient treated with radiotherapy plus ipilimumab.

The CDR3 DNA reads TGTGCCAGCAGCCAAGGGGGTTCCTACAATGAGCAGTTCTTC. Protein: CASSQGGSYNEQFF. The chain links TRBV28 to TRBJ2-1; D possibly corresponds to TRBD1 (6 bases). CDR1 is MDHEN and CDR2 is SYDVKM in the germline V gene. V lost 6 bases, J lost 1 base, and 10 bases lay in between. The CDR3 contains 14 residues.